These 7 T cell receptor beta chains came from one sample sequenced in a study of OX40 agonist ivuxolimab in advanced cancers. Libraries were prepared by immunoSEQ multiplex PCR; TCRdb keeps only in-frame clonotypes and omits some of them. Of roughly 59,000 clones listed, roughly 90% are singletons. The source was CD4+ or CD8+ T cells sorted from blood, collected in a trial of the OX40 agonist ivuxolimab. The source is an adult with an advanced solid tumor such as melanoma, head and neck, liver or kidney cancer.

V gene TRBV11-3 combines with J gene TRBJ2-2; no clear D. The CDR3 length is 12 residues. Trimming left V 6 bases short and J 5 bases short, with 7 bases between. The germline CDR1 and CDR2 sequences are SGHNT and YENEEA. CDR3 coding DNA: TGTGCCAGCAGAAGCCTGACCGGGGAGCTGTTTTTT. Amino acids: CASRSLTGELFF.

The chain combines TRBV19 with TRBJ1-2; the D gene is possibly TRBD1 (6 bases). V lost 1 base to trimming and J lost 5 bases, with 8 bases between them. CDR3 length: 13 residues. Germline values: CDR1 LNHDA, CDR2 SQIVND (reference sequence). CDR3 nucleotide sequence: TGTGCCAGTAGTATAGGCAGGGGTTATGGCTACACCTTC. Its translation is CASSIGRGYGYTF.

In this sample, this clone turned up a few times. J is TRBJ1-1 and V is TRBV29-1; TRBD1 aligns across 12 bases. The germline V gene has CDR1 SQVTM and CDR2 ANQGSEA. The CDR3 is 14 residues long. CDR3 sequence (DNA): TGCAGTATCCGGGACAGGGGGCTGCACACTGAAGCTTTCTTT. This sequence encodes CSIRDRGLHTEAFF.

This chain joins TRBV30 and TRBJ2-1; 9 nucleotides match TRBD2. Germline loops: CDR1 GTSNPN, CDR2 SVGIG (reference sequence). Trimming cost V 5 bases and J 4 bases; bases outside gene matches: 6. This CDR3 region has 14 residues. The CDR3 DNA reads TGTGCCTGGCTGGGACTAGCCCCGTACAATGAGCAGTTCTTC. This sequence encodes CAWLGLAPYNEQFF.

J is TRBJ1-5 and V is TRBV5-8, with unresolved D. The CDR3 is 15 amino acids. Trimming took off 4 bases at V and 0 bases at J, with 11 bases between the two ends. CDR1 is SGHTS, CDR2 YDEGEE, per germline. The CDR3 here is CASSAGSVSNQPQHF. CDR3 bases: TGTGCCAGCAGCGCCGGGTCGGTTAGCAATCAGCCCCAGCATTTT.

This clone was found once. The rearrangement uses TRBV6-5 and TRBJ1-1, with 7 bases lining up with TRBD1. The V and J ends lost 6 bases and 2 bases, in that order; junction bases with no gene match: 3. CDR1 is MNHEY and CDR2 is SVGAGI in the germline V gene. The CDR3 totals 13 residues. CDR3 residues: CASRTGTNTEAFF. CDR3 nucleotide sequence: TGTGCCAGCAGGACAGGGACCAACACTGAAGCTTTCTTT.

This rearrangement joins TRBV5-6 to TRBJ2-5; tentative D call: TRBD1 (6 bases). The J call is uncertain, as TRBJ2-7 better fits the DNA end. Looked up from germline, CDR1 is SGHDT and CDR2 is YYEEEE. The CDR3 covers 14 residues. Here the CDR3 reads CASSSGQPGDEQYF. The CDR3 coding sequence is TGTGCCAGCAGCTCGGGACAACCCGGTGACGAGCAGTACTTC.